This T cell receptor (beta chain) was recorded in a study of T cell repertoires in cytomegalovirus infection. As for the study in general: Evidence of both CMV infection and a matching HLA type came from public TCR beta signatures. Findings and caveats of the study: HLA-C-restricted CMV clonotypes gave the most frequent clonotype in two of eight donors. Accumulated public TCR beta family frequency recognized individuals carrying CMV together with the relevant HLA.

TCRdb passed the reads through MiXCR, listing each CDR3 protein once. The sample contains roughly 250,000 distinct CDR3 sequences, roughly 22% of which appear only once. This clonotype was observed a few times. Its antigen is unidentified. The CDR3 sequence is 18 residues long. V shed 0 bases, J shed 0 bases, and the junction held 8 bases outside the gene matches. Looked up from germline, CDR1 is LNHNV and CDR2 is YYDKDF (reference sequence). The V call is TRBV15, the J call TRBJ1-3; 7 bases map to TRBD1. This sequence was found in a human donor in good health (CMV status not recorded). Some clones in this sample may be carry-over from other donors' samples. The sample taken for sequencing was CD8+ T cells from PBMCs. CDR3 loop: CATSRDGGQPISGNTIYF. The CDR3 nucleotides read TGTGCCACCAGCAGAGATGGGGGACAGCCGATCTCTGGAAACACCATATATTTT.